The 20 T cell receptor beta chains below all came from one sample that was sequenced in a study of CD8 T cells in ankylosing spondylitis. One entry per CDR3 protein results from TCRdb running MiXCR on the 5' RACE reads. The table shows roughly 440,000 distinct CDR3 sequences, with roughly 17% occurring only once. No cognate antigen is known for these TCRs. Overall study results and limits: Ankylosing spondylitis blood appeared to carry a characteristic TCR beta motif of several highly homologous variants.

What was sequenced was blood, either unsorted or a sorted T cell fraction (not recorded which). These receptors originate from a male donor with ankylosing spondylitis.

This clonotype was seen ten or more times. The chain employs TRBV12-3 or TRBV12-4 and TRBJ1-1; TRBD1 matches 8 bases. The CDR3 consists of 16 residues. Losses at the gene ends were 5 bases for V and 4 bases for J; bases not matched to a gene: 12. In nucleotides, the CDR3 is TGTGCCAGCAGTGTGAACAGGGGGTGGGCTCGCACTGAAGCTTTCTTT. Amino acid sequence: CASSVNRGWARTEAFF.

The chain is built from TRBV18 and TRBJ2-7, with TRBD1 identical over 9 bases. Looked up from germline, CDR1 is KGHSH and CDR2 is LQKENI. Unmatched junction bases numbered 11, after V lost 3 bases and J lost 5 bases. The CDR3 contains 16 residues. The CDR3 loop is CASSPKGGDRAHEQYF. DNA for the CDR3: TGTGCCAGCTCACCCAAAGGTGGGGACAGGGCACACGAGCAGTACTTC.

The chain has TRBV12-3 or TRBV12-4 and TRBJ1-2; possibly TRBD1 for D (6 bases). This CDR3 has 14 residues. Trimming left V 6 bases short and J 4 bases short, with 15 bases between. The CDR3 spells CASSPQGRGYGYTF. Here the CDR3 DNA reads TGTGCCAGCAGCCCACAGGGCCGGGGCTATGGCTACACCTTC.

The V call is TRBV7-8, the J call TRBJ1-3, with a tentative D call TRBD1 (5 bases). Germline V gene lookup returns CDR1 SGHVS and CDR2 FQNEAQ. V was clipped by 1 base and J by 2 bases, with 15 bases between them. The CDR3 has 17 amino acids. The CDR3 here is CASSLEVQGPAGNTIYF. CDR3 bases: TGTGCCAGCAGCTTAGAGGTCCAGGGTCCTGCTGGAAACACCATATATTTT.

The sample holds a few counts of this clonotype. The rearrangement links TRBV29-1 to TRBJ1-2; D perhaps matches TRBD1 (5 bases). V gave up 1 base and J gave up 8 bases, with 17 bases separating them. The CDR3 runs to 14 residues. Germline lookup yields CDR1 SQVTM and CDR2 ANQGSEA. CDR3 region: CSVEGPFRVGGYTF. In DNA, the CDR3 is TGCAGCGTTGAAGGGCCGTTCAGGGTTGGGGGCTACACCTTC.

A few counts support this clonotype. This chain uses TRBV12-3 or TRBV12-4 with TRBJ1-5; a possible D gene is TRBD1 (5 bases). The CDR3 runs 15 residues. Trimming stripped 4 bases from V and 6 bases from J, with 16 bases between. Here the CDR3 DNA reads TGTGCCAGCAGTTCGTTTGGGGGTATAGGTCAGCCCCAGCATTTT. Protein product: CASSSFGGIGQPQHF.

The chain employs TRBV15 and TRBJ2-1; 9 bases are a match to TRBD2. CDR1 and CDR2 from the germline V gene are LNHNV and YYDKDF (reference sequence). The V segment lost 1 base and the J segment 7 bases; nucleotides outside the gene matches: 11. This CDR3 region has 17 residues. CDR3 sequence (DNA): TGTGCCACCAGCAGAGGAGGGGCGGGAGGGCCGAGGAATGAGCAGTTCTTC. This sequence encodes CATSRGGAGGPRNEQFF.

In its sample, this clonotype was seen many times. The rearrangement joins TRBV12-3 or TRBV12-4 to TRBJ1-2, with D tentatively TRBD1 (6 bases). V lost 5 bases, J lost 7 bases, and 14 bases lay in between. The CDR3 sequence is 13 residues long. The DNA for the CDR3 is TGTGCCAGCAGTACGAGGACAGTAGGTGGCTACACCTTC. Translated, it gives CASSTRTVGGYTF.

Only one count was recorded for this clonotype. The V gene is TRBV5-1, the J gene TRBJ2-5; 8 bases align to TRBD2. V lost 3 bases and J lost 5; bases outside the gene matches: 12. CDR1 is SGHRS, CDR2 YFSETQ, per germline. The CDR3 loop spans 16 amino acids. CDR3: CASSSALGGAEETQYF. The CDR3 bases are TGCGCCAGCAGCTCGGCGCTCGGGGGGGCCGAGGAGACCCAGTACTTC.

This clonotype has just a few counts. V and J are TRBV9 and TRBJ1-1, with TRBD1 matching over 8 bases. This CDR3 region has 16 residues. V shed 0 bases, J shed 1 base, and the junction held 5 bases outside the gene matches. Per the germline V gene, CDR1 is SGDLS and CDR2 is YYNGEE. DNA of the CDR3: TGTGCCAGCAGCGTAGAGGCAGGGGGCAGGAACACTGAAGCTTTCTTT. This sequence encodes CASSVEAGGRNTEAFF. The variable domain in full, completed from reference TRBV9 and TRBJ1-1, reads DSGVTQTPKHLITATGQRVTLRCSPRSGDLSVYWYQQSLDQGLQFLIQYYNGEERAKGNILERFSAQQFPDLHSELNLSSLELGDSALYFCASSVEAGGRNTEAFFGQGTRLTVV.

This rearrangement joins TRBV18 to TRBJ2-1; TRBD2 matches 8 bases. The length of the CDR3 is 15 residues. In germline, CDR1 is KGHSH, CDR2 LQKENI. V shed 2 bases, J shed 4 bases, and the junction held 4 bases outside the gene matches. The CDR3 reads CASSPLLAEYNEQFF. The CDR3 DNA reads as TGTGCCAGCTCACCATTACTAGCGGAGTACAATGAGCAGTTCTTC.

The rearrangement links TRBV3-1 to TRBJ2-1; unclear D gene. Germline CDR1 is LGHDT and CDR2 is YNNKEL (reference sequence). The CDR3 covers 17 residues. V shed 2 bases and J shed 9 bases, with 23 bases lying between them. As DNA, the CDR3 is TGTGCCAGCAGCCAATGGGTGCGAGCGCTCGAATCGGGTGAGCAGTTCTTC. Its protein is CASSQWVRALESGEQFF.

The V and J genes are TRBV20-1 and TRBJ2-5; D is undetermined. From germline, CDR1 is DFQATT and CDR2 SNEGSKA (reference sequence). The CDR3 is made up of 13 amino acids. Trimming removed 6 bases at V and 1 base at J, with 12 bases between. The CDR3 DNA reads TGCAGTGCCAGCTCGGCTACCCAAGAGACCCAGTACTTC. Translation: CSASSATQETQYF.

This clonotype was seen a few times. CDR3 loop: CASSPLSKVGADTQYF. The DNA of the CDR3 is TGTGCCAGCAGCCCCCTCTCCAAGGTCGGGGCAGATACGCAGTATTTT. The V gene is TRBV3-1, the J gene TRBJ2-3; D might be TRBD2 (5 bases). The CDR3 loop spans 16 amino acids. From germline, CDR1 is LGHDT and CDR2 YNNKEL (reference sequence). The V end lost 4 bases, the J end lost 4 bases, and 18 bases lay between the germline ends.

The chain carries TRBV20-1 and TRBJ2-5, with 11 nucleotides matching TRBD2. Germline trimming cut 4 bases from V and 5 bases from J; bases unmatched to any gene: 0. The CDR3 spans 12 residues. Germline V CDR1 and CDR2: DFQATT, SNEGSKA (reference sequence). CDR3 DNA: TGCAGTGCTACTAGCGGGGGGGAGACCCAGTACTTC. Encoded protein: CSATSGGETQYF.

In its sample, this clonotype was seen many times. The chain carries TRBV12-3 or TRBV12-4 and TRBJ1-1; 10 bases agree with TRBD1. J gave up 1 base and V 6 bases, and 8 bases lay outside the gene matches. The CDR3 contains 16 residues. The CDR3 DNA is TGTGCCAGCAGCCGGGACAGGGGTGGGCGGAACACTGAAGCTTTCTTT. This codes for CASSRDRGGRNTEAFF.

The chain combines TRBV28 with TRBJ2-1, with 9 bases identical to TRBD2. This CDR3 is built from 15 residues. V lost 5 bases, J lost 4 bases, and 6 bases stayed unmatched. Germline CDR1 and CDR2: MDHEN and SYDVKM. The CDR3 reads CASSPPSGMYNEQFF. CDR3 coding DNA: TGTGCCAGCAGTCCCCCTAGCGGGATGTACAATGAGCAGTTCTTC.

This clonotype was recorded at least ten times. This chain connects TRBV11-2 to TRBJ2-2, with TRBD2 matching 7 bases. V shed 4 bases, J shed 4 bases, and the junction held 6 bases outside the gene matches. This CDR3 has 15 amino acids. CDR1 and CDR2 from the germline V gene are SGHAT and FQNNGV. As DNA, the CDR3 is TGTGCCAGCAGCTCCGGGACTACCCTCACCGGGGAGCTGTTTTTT. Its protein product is CASSSGTTLTGELFF.

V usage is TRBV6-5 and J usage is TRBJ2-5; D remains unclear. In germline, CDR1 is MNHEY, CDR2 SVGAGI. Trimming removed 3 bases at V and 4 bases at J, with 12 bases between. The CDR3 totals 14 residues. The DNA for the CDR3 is TGTGCCAGCAGTTATGAAGGATTGGTAGAGACCCAGTACTTC. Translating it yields CASSYEGLVETQYF.

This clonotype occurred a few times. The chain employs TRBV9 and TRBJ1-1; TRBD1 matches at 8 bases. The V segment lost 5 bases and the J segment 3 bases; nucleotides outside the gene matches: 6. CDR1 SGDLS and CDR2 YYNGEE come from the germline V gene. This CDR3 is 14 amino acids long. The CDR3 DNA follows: TGTGCCAGCAGTCTACAGGGGGGGGACACTGAAGCTTTCTTT. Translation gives CASSLQGGDTEAFF.